The 22 T cell receptor beta chains below were found in one sample sequenced in a study of CD8 T cells in Susac syndrome. RNA, at about 0.45 to 1 ug, was reverse transcribed with random hexamers. Using its own MiXCR run on the immunoSEQ multiplex PCR reads, TCRdb lists one record per CDR3 protein. Here the sample spans 100,000 to 150,000 distinct CDR3 sequences, around 94% being singletons. The sequencing input was CD4+ T cells from PBMCs. The receptors here all came from a human donor in good health.

V and J are TRBV7-2 and TRBJ2-1; 7 bases fit TRBD1. The germline gives CDR1 SGHTA, CDR2 FQGNSA. The CDR3 covers 14 residues. V shed 6 bases, J shed 8 bases, and the junction held 10 bases outside the gene matches. CDR3 sequence (DNA): TGTGCCAGCAGGAACACAGGGGCGCGCGATGAGCAGTTCTTC. This sequence encodes CASRNTGARDEQFF.

The table lists this clonotype with a count of one. This chain joins TRBV4-1 and TRBJ2-7; 9 bases line up with TRBD1. The germline V gene has CDR1 MGHRA and CDR2 YSYEKL. This CDR3 region has 15 residues. V lost 5 bases, J lost 4 bases, and 9 bases stayed unmatched. In nucleotides, the CDR3 is TGCGCCAGCAGCAGCGCGGACAGGGGAATATACGAGCAGTACTTC. Translated, it gives CASSSADRGIYEQYF.

This chain links TRBV20-1 with TRBJ1-2; the D is unclear. This CDR3 comprises 16 residues. Looked up from germline, CDR1 is DFQATT and CDR2 is SNEGSKA (reference sequence). Trimming shortened V by 1 base and J by 1 base, and 16 bases separated the two germline ends. Here the CDR3 reads CSARVIDRNLNYGYTF. CDR3 DNA: TGCAGTGCTAGAGTAATAGACCGTAATCTTAACTATGGCTACACCTTC.

The chain recombines TRBV3-1 with TRBJ2-5, with TRBD1 identical over 7 bases. Germline CDR1 LGHDT, CDR2 YNNKEL (reference sequence). V shed 0 bases and J 2 bases; nucleotides not matched to a gene: 6. The CDR3 extends over 16 amino acids. The CDR3 DNA reads as TGTGCCAGCAGCCAAGACAGGGGGATTCTACAAGAGACCCAGTACTTC. This gives the protein CASSQDRGILQETQYF.

This chain links TRBV20-1 with TRBJ2-2, with 12 nucleotides matching TRBD2. The CDR3 consists of 16 residues. Trimming took 5 bases from V and 6 from J; bases not matched to a gene: 10. Per germline, CDR1 DFQATT and CDR2 SNEGSKA (reference sequence). CDR3 residues: CSARPSGRAPAGELFF. DNA of the CDR3: TGCAGTGCTCGACCTAGCGGGAGGGCCCCCGCCGGGGAGCTGTTTTTT.

J is TRBJ1-1 and V is TRBV5-1, with TRBD1 identical over 8 bases. The CDR3 contains 15 residues. J was trimmed by 2 bases and V by 4 bases; bases with no gene match: 7. Germline loops: CDR1 SGHRS, CDR2 YFSETQ. The CDR3 protein is CASSLQTGENTEAFF. For the CDR3, the DNA is TGCGCCAGCAGCCTTCAGACAGGGGAAAACACTGAAGCTTTCTTT.

This chain connects TRBV29-1 to TRBJ1-2; D call uncertain. Trimming removed 3 bases at V and 8 bases at J, with 13 bases between. The CDR3 is 12 amino acids. Germline CDR1 is SQVTM and CDR2 is ANQGSEA. CDR3: CSVERLTRGYTF. The CDR3 DNA follows: TGCAGCGTTGAGCGCCTAACGCGCGGCTACACCTTC.

The chain joins TRBV9 to TRBJ1-1; 7 positions match TRBD1. The J segment lost 3 bases and the V segment lost 3 bases, leaving 14 bases of the junction unmatched. The germline V gene encodes CDR1 SGDLS and CDR2 YYNGEE. This CDR3 has 17 amino acids. Here the CDR3 reads CASSALRQGRGDTEAFF. The CDR3 DNA is TGTGCCAGCAGCGCCTTGCGACAGGGAAGAGGGGACACTGAAGCTTTCTTT.

The chain combines TRBV9 with TRBJ1-1, with D perhaps TRBD1 (5 bases). Germline-derived CDR1 and CDR2 are SGDLS and YYNGEE. Between the trimmed V and J ends, which lost 5 bases and 1 base, there was a span of 9 bases. The CDR3 consists of 13 residues. CDR3 residues: CASRETENTEAFF. As DNA, the CDR3 is TGTGCCAGCAGAGAGACAGAGAACACTGAAGCTTTCTTT. Based on the CDR3 plus reference TRBV9 and TRBJ1-1, the full variable domain is DSGVTQTPKHLITATGQRVTLRCSPRSGDLSVYWYQQSLDQGLQFLIQYYNGEERAKGNILERFSAQQFPDLHSELNLSSLELGDSALYFCASRETENTEAFFGQGTRLTVV.

This chain uses TRBV30 with TRBJ1-5; no reliable D call. Germline V gene lookup returns CDR1 GTSNPN and CDR2 SVGIG (reference sequence). This CDR3 region has 12 residues. The germline V and J ends were trimmed by 3 bases and 4 bases, with 7 bases remaining between them. The CDR3: CAWRTENQPQHF. The CDR3 coding sequence is TGTGCCTGGAGAACAGAGAATCAGCCCCAGCATTTT.

This chain uses TRBV3-1 with TRBJ1-3, with D uncertain. Germline V lookup: CDR1 LGHDT, CDR2 YNNKEL (reference sequence). Trimming stripped 0 bases from V and 9 bases from J, with 9 bases between. The CDR3 has 13 amino acids. This CDR3 reads CASSQDRQATIYF. The CDR3 DNA reads as TGTGCCAGCAGCCAAGATCGGCAGGCCACCATATATTTT.

The chain carries TRBV7-9 and TRBJ2-2; possibly TRBD1 or TRBD2 for D (5 bases each). Looked up from germline, CDR1 is SEHNR and CDR2 is FQNEAQ (reference sequence). V was cut by 5 bases and J by 6 bases, with 7 bases left in between. There are 12 residues in the CDR3. The CDR3 sequence is CASSPGPGELFF. The CDR3 DNA follows: TGTGCCAGCAGCCCGGGGCCCGGGGAGCTGTTTTTT.

The CDR3, as DNA: TGTGCCTGGAGCGGGGCGCCTTACGAGCAGTACTTC. This codes for CAWSGAPYEQYF. The chain joins TRBV30 to TRBJ2-7, with D perhaps TRBD1 or TRBD2 (5 bases each). V lost 3 bases, J lost 4 bases, and 10 bases lay in between. Per the germline V gene, CDR1 is GTSNPN and CDR2 is SVGIG (reference sequence). The CDR3 extends over 12 amino acids.

The chain couples TRBV19 to TRBJ2-1, with D unresolved. V lost 0 bases and J 5 bases, leaving 8 bases between the germline ends. Germline V gene lookup returns CDR1 LNHDA and CDR2 SQIVND (reference sequence). This CDR3 has 14 residues. The CDR3 DNA reads as TGTGCCAGTAGTATAGACCCACAGAACAATGAGCAGTTCTTC. Its translation: CASSIDPQNNEQFF.

In its sample, this clonotype was seen once. CDR3 in DNA: TGTGCCAGCAGTTTCACACATCAGCCCCAGCATTTT. Encoded protein: CASSFTHQPQHF. The V gene is TRBV12-3 or TRBV12-4, the J gene TRBJ1-5; D gene uncertain. This CDR3 comprises 12 residues. V lost 3 bases to trimming and J lost 5 bases, with 5 bases between them.

The V call is TRBV6-5, the J call TRBJ2-7; 10 bases map to TRBD1. Germline V gene sequence: CDR1 MNHEY, CDR2 SVGAGI. The CDR3 sequence is 14 residues long. V trimming: 0 bases; J trimming: 6 bases; junction bases outside the gene matches: 2. CDR3 region: CASSYSGTGVEQYF. The DNA of the CDR3 is TGTGCCAGCAGTTACTCCGGGACAGGGGTCGAGCAGTACTTC.

V gene TRBV7-2 combines with J gene TRBJ2-1, with 14 bases that match TRBD2. The CDR3 is made up of 15 amino acids. Germline CDR1 SGHTA, CDR2 FQGNSA. V was clipped by 5 bases and J by 10 bases; unmatched bases: 7. The CDR3 loop reads CASSPGLAGGDEQFF. DNA of the CDR3: TGTGCCAGCAGCCCCGGACTAGCGGGAGGAGACGAGCAGTTCTTC.

V is TRBV7-2 and J is TRBJ2-4, with D uncertain. V was shortened by 2 bases and J by 0 bases, with 5 bases between the two germline ends. The CDR3 sequence is 14 residues long. Per germline, CDR1 SGHTA and CDR2 FQGNSA. The CDR3 spells CASSLSQAKNIQYF. The CDR3 nucleotides are TGTGCCAGCAGCTTATCCCAAGCCAAAAACATTCAGTACTTC. Complete variable domain (other parts from reference TRBV7-2 and TRBJ2-4): GAGVSQSPSNKVTEKGKDVELRCDPISGHTALYWYRQSLGQGLEFLIYFQGNSAPDKSGLPSDRFSAERTGGSVSTLTIQRTQQEDSAVYLCASSLSQAKNIQYFGAGTRLSVL.

The chain links TRBV12-3 or TRBV12-4 to TRBJ2-7, with a tentative D call TRBD2 (5 bases). The CDR3 loop spans 11 amino acids. The germline V and J ends were trimmed by 8 bases and 1 base, with 6 bases remaining between them. The DNA for the CDR3 is TGTGCCAGCGGCGGGTCCTACGAGCAGTACTTC. It is translated as CASGGSYEQYF.

V usage is TRBV30 and J usage is TRBJ2-1, with D tentatively TRBD2 (6 bases). Trimming pared 5 bases from V and 4 bases from J, leaving 12 bases between. Germline CDR1 is GTSNPN and CDR2 is SVGIG (reference sequence). The CDR3 extends over 13 amino acids. Here the CDR3 DNA reads TGTGCCTGGGCGCGGGGAAGTTACAATGAGCAGTTCTTC. This codes for CAWARGSYNEQFF. Full variable domain (remainder filled in from reference TRBV30 and TRBJ2-1): SQTIHQWPATLVQPVGSPLSLECTVEGTSNPNLYWYRQAAGRGLQLLFYSVGIGQISSEVPQNLSASRPQDRQFILSSKKLLLSDSGFYLCAWARGSYNEQFFGPGTRLTVL.

The chain combines TRBV19 with TRBJ2-1, with 11 bases that match TRBD1. CDR3 length equals 18 residues. The V and J ends lost 1 base and 5 bases, in that order; junction bases with no gene match: 10. Per the germline V gene, CDR1 is LNHDA and CDR2 is SQIVND (reference sequence). The CDR3, as DNA: TGTGCCAGTAGTATAGGATATTGGACAGGGGGCATGGACAATGAGCAGTTCTTC. Translation gives CASSIGYWTGGMDNEQFF. Full variable domain (outside the CDR3, taken from reference TRBV19 and TRBJ2-1): DGGITQSPKYLFRKEGQNVTLSCEQNLNHDAMYWYRQDPGQGLRLIYYSQIVNDFQKGDIAEGYSVSREKKESFPLTVTSAQKNPTAFYLCASSIGYWTGGMDNEQFFGPGTRLTVL.

The rearrangement uses TRBV12-3 or TRBV12-4 and TRBJ2-7, with TRBD2 as a possible D gene (7 bases). The CDR3 covers 13 residues. V was cut by 3 bases and J by 3 bases, with 9 bases left in between. Here the CDR3 reads CASSLGGLYEQYF. In DNA, the CDR3 is TGTGCCAGCAGTTTGGGGGGGCTCTACGAGCAGTACTTC.